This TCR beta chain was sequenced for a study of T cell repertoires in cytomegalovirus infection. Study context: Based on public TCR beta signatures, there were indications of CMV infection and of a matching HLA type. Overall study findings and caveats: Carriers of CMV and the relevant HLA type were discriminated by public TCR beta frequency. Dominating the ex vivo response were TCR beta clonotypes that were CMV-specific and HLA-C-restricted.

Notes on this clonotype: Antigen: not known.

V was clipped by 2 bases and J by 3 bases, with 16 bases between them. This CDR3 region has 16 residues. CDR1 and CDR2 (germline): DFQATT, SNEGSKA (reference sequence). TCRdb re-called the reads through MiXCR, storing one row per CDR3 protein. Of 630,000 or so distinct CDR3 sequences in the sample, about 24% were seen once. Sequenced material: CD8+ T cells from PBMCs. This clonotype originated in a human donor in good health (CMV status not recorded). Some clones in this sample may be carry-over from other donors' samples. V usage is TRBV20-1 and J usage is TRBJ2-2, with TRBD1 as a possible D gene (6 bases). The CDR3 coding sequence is TGCAGTGCTAGATCGGTCTTAAAGGGGGACACCGGGGAGCTGTTTTTT. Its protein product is CSARSVLKGDTGELFF.